This TCR beta chain emerged from a study of blood T cell repertoires in COVID-19. As for the study in general: Spain, Italy and the United States supplied samples that represented acute and convalescent COVID-19. The cDNA or gDNA used as material had been derived from T cells, B-cell-depleted T cells, or PBMCs.

This CDR3 has 13 amino acids. V lost 4 bases and J 4 bases, leaving 8 bases between the germline ends. The V gene's germline CDR1 is SGHRS and CDR2 YFSETQ. As handled by the study authors: Researchers report that nucleated cell counts were estimated from reference gene primer amplification. Here immunoSEQ multiplex PCR was the method, and the copy in TCRdb shows in-frame clones only, minus some. The V and J calls and clone size were taken over from that table, and D and trimming were inferred from the DNA. Here the sample spans 100,000 to 120,000 clones, about 85% being singletons. The source material was peripheral blood. V and J are TRBV5-1 and TRBJ1-4; D not resolved. This TCR was sampled from a man between 35 and 55 years old with acute or convalescent COVID-19. CDR3 in amino acids: CASSPKNNEKLFF. CDR3 DNA sequence: TGCGCCAGCAGCCCAAAAAATAATGAAAAACTGTTTTTT.